These 26 T cell receptor beta chains originate from one sample sequenced in a study of beta chain features in type 1 diabetes. General study findings and limits: TCRB CDR3s from Type 1 diabetes patients were moderately but significantly shorter in all four CD4+ subsets.

These receptors lack a known antigen. Every isolated RNA sample was fully reverse transcribed, so sequencing captured expressed TCRB transcripts. The table came from immunoSEQ multiplex PCR; TCRdb's copy has only in-frame clones and leaves some out. The data show under 350,000 clones, around an eighth seen once. The sample comprised naive CD4+ T cells from blood. These receptors originate from a man aged 25-45 years with type 1 diabetes.

This clone has more than one count but fewer than ten. The chain joins TRBV18 to TRBJ1-2; D may be TRBD1 (5 bases). V lost 3 bases, J lost 6 bases, and 8 bases lay in between. The CDR3 runs to 12 residues. Germline lookup yields CDR1 KGHSH and CDR2 LQKENI. CDR3 sequence: CASSPDRNGYTF. The CDR3 bases are TGTGCCAGCTCACCCGACAGAAATGGCTACACCTTC.

This clone was observed a few times. V and J are TRBV25-1 and TRBJ2-5; the D gene is possibly TRBD1 (6 bases). Germline V gene sequence: CDR1 MGHDK, CDR2 SYGVNS. CDR3 length equals 13 residues. Trimming removed 9 bases from V and 5 bases from J, with 16 bases in between. The CDR3 loop reads CARRTGIGETQYF. For the CDR3, the DNA is TGTGCCAGGCGAACAGGGATTGGGGAGACCCAGTACTTC.

In nucleotides, the CDR3 is TGTGCCAGCAGAAATAGCGGGATCTTGACAGATACGCAGTATTTT. Amino acid sequence: CASRNSGILTDTQYF. V gene TRBV2 combines with J gene TRBJ2-3; 8 bases agree with TRBD2. The CDR3 runs 15 residues. V was pared by 6 bases and J by 3 bases, with 8 bases of the junction left unmatched. Per the germline V gene, CDR1 is SNHLY and CDR2 is FYNNEI. Full variable domain (rest looked up from reference TRBV2 and TRBJ2-3): EPEVTQTPSHQVTQMGQEVILRCVPISNHLYFYWYRQILGQKVEFLVSFYNNEISEKSEIFDDQFSVERPDGSNFTLKIRSTKLEDSAMYFCASRNSGILTDTQYFGPGTRLTVL.

The DNA of the CDR3 is TGTGCCAGCAGCCCTCAGACTAGCAAAGAGACCCAGTACTTC. Protein sequence: CASSPQTSKETQYF. The genes are TRBV7-2 and TRBJ2-5; 7 bases align to TRBD2. Germline V gene lookup returns CDR1 SGHTA and CDR2 FQGNSA. V was clipped by 5 bases and J by 3 bases; unmatched bases: 6. The CDR3 spans 14 residues. The variable domain in full, completed from reference TRBV7-2 and TRBJ2-5, reads GAGVSQSPSNKVTEKGKDVELRCDPISGHTALYWYRQSLGQGLEFLIYFQGNSAPDKSGLPSDRFSAERTGGSVSTLTIQRTQQEDSAVYLCASSPQTSKETQYFGPGTRLLVL.

This clone was observed a few times. The chain has TRBV7-2 and TRBJ2-7; D gene ambiguous. Trimming cost V 3 bases and J 0 bases, with 6 bases left between them. CDR1 is SGHTA and CDR2 is FQGNSA in the germline V gene. The CDR3 is made up of 13 amino acids. The CDR3 coding sequence is TGTGCCAGCAGCTTCTACAGCTCCTACGAGCAGTACTTC. Its translation is CASSFYSSYEQYF.

This clone was picked up a small number of times. The chain combines TRBV7-9 with TRBJ1-3, with no clear D. Per germline, CDR1 SEHNR and CDR2 FQNEAQ (reference sequence). This CDR3 comprises 16 residues. V was shortened by 4 bases and J by 0 bases, with 13 bases between the two germline ends. The CDR3 DNA sequence: TGTGCCAGCAGCTCCTCGGAGAGTCCCTCTGGAAACACCATATATTTT. Residues: CASSSSESPSGNTIYF.

This clone was observed a handful of times. The chain is built from TRBV7-7 and TRBJ2-1; 14 nucleotides agree with TRBD2. CDR3 length: 16 residues. V lost 5 bases and J lost 6; bases outside the gene matches: 6. The germline gives CDR1 SSHAT, CDR2 FNYEAQ (reference sequence). CDR3: CASSATSGRAINEQFF. In DNA, the CDR3 is TGTGCCAGCAGCGCGACTAGCGGGAGGGCAATCAATGAGCAGTTCTTC. Full variable domain (outside the CDR3, taken from reference TRBV7-7 and TRBJ2-1): GAGVSQSPRYKVTKRGQDVTLRCDPISSHATLYWYQQALGQGPEFLTYFNYEAQPDKSGLPSDRFSAERPEGSISTLTIQRTEQRDSAMYRCASSATSGRAINEQFFGPGTRLTVL.

There are a few counts of this clone. V gene TRBV4-3 combines with J gene TRBJ2-5, with 7 bases fitting TRBD1. The J call is doubtful: the DNA matches TRBJ2-7 better. This CDR3 has 14 residues. CDR1 is LGHNA, CDR2 YSLEER, per germline. The CDR3 DNA reads as TGCGCCAGCAGCCAAGAGACAGGGTTTCACGAGCAGTACTTC. It encodes CASSQETGFHEQYF.

This clone was recorded a few times. This chain connects TRBV7-6 to TRBJ2-5; possible D gene TRBD1, 6 bases. The V end lost 5 bases, the J end lost 3 bases, and 7 bases lay between the germline ends. Germline CDR1 is SGHVS and CDR2 is FNYEAQ. The CDR3 contains 12 residues. CDR3 in DNA: TGTGCCAGCAGCCGGACAGAAGAGACCCAGTACTTC. Its translation is CASSRTEETQYF. Supplemented by reference TRBV7-6 and TRBJ2-5, the full variable domain reads GAGVSQSPRYKVTKRGQDVALRCDPISGHVSLYWYRQALGQGPEFLTYFNYEAQQDKSGLPNDRFSAERPEGSISTLTIQRTEQRDSAMYRCASSRTEETQYFGPGTRLLVL.

A few counts support this clone. The chain uses TRBV5-4 and TRBJ2-7, with a weak D call TRBD1 (6 bases). Looked up from germline, CDR1 is SGHNT and CDR2 is YYREEE (reference sequence). V shed 3 bases and J shed 1 base, with 8 bases lying between them. The CDR3 is made up of 13 amino acids. CDR3 protein: CASSSGQSYEQYF. The CDR3 DNA sequence: TGTGCCAGCAGCTCCGGACAGTCCTACGAGCAGTACTTC. Using reference TRBV5-4 and TRBJ2-7 for the parts outside the CDR3, the full variable domain is ETGVTQSPTHLIKTRGQQVTLRCSSQSGHNTVSWYQQALGQGPQFIFQYYREEENGRGNFPPRFSGLQFPNYSSELNVNALELDDSALYLCASSSGQSYEQYFGPGTRLTVT.

The CDR3 region is CASSVPTGGNEKLFF. In DNA, the CDR3 is TGTGCCAGCAGTGTCCCGACAGGGGGGAATGAAAAACTGTTTTTT. The chain links TRBV2 to TRBJ1-4, with TRBD1 identical over 9 bases. The trim removed 4 bases at V and 5 bases at J, leaving 5 bases unmatched. CDR1 is SNHLY, CDR2 FYNNEI, per germline. CDR3 length: 15 residues.

The CDR3: CASSRRPAIGQDNTEAFF. CDR3 sequence (DNA): TGTGCCAGCTCACGACGGCCCGCTATCGGACAGGACAACACTGAAGCTTTCTTT. The V and J genes are TRBV18 and TRBJ1-1, with 7 nucleotides matching TRBD1. In germline, CDR1 is KGHSH, CDR2 LQKENI. V dropped 4 bases and J dropped 2; count of bases not matched to a gene: 16. CDR3 length: 18 amino acids. Looking up the rest from reference TRBV18 and TRBJ1-1 gives the full variable domain: NAGVMQNPRHLVRRRGQEARLRCSPMKGHSHVYWYRQLPEEGLKFMVYLQKENIIDESGMPKERFSAEFPKEGPSILRIQQVVRGDSAAYFCASSRRPAIGQDNTEAFFGQGTRLTVV.

This CDR3 is CASSGRLAGAGGTQYF. The CDR3 nucleotides are TGTGCCAGCAGTGGCCGACTAGCGGGAGCGGGCGGGACCCAGTACTTC. The chain employs TRBV2 and TRBJ2-5; 12 bases are a match to TRBD2. CDR1 and CDR2 from the germline V gene are SNHLY and FYNNEI. Trimming took 4 bases from V and 7 from J; bases not matched to a gene: 10. This CDR3 is built from 16 residues.

This clone turned up a few times. The chain joins TRBV11-2 to TRBJ2-7, with D possibly matching TRBD1 (6 bases). In germline, CDR1 is SGHAT, CDR2 FQNNGV. Between the trimmed V and J ends, which lost 3 bases and 7 bases, there was a span of 16 bases. The CDR3 extends over 14 amino acids. The CDR3 DNA is TGTGCCAGCAGCTTTAGGGGGAGCCTTAATGAGCAGTACTTC. Translating gives CASSFRGSLNEQYF.

This sequence joins TRBV7-9 and TRBJ2-2, with TRBD2 identical over 10 bases. V gave up 4 bases and J gave up 3 bases; unmatched junction bases: 8. The germline V gene has CDR1 SEHNR and CDR2 FQNEAQ (reference sequence). This CDR3 is built from 17 residues. CDR3 protein: CASSSLLGLADTGELFF. Here the CDR3 DNA reads TGTGCCAGCAGCTCTCTACTAGGACTAGCGGACACCGGGGAGCTGTTTTTT.

This clone was counted between two and nine times. The V call is TRBV5-1, the J call TRBJ2-1, with 7 bases aligning to TRBD1. CDR1 and CDR2 (germline): SGHRS, YFSETQ. The CDR3 loop spans 14 amino acids. Germline trimming cut 4 bases from V and 0 bases from J; bases unmatched to any gene: 1. As DNA, the CDR3 is TGCGCCAGCAGCGACAGGGCCTCCTACAATGAGCAGTTCTTC. It specifies CASSDRASYNEQFF.

This clone was recorded a few times. The chain combines TRBV5-5 with TRBJ2-7, with 9 bases fitting TRBD1. CDR1 is SGHKS, CDR2 YYEKEE, per germline (reference sequence). Trimming took 0 bases from V and 5 from J; bases not matched to a gene: 3. This CDR3 is 14 amino acids long. The CDR3 protein is CASSLGGQGDEQYF. In DNA form, the CDR3 reads TGTGCCAGCAGCTTGGGGGGACAGGGTGACGAGCAGTACTTC.

V and J are TRBV19 and TRBJ1-1; no clear D gene. Germline CDR1 and CDR2: LNHDA and SQIVND (reference sequence). There are 14 residues in the CDR3. V lost 3 bases, J lost 2 bases, and 10 bases lay in between. The CDR3 DNA reads TGTGCCAGTAGTATCTGGTACAGAAACACTGAAGCTTTCTTT. Translating gives CASSIWYRNTEAFF.

This clone was seen a few times. The rearrangement joins TRBV5-1 to TRBJ2-5; D gene unclear. V shed 5 bases and J shed 2 bases, with 7 bases lying between them. Looked up from germline, CDR1 is SGHRS and CDR2 is YFSETQ. CDR3 size: 12 residues. CDR3 DNA sequence: TGCGCCAGCAGTCCCCAACAAGAGACCCAGTACTTC. Its protein is CASSPQQETQYF.

The V and J genes are TRBV19 and TRBJ2-3, with 8 bases that match TRBD2. Unmatched junction bases numbered 15, after V lost 5 bases and J lost 5 bases. Germline V CDR1 and CDR2: LNHDA, SQIVND (reference sequence). This CDR3 has 17 amino acids. CDR3 residues: CASSPSPAGDGRDTQYF. The CDR3 DNA reads TGTGCCAGTAGTCCCTCCCCAGCGGGAGACGGGAGAGATACGCAGTATTTT.

V and J are TRBV30 and TRBJ1-2, with D possibly being TRBD1 (5 bases). Looked up from germline, CDR1 is GTSNPN and CDR2 is SVGIG (reference sequence). V was trimmed by 3 bases and J by 7 bases, leaving 15 bases between them. The CDR3 consists of 13 residues. CDR3: CAWSLSVGAGYTF. The CDR3 DNA follows: TGTGCCTGGAGCCTTTCGGTTGGGGCTGGCTACACCTTC.

This clone came up a few times. The chain uses TRBV7-9 and TRBJ1-4; 8 bases are a match to TRBD1. CDR3 size: 15 residues. V shed 7 bases, J shed 8 bases, and the junction held 12 bases outside the gene matches. CDR1 and CDR2 (germline): SEHNR, FQNEAQ (reference sequence). CDR3 sequence reads: CASTETGQVYEKLFF. DNA of the CDR3: TGTGCCAGCACTGAAACGGGACAGGTGTACGAAAAACTGTTTTTT.

The chain has TRBV4-3 and TRBJ1-1; a weak D match, TRBD1 (6 bases). CDR3 length: 13 residues. V was cut by 4 bases and J by 4 bases, with 10 bases left in between. Germline CDR1 reads LGHNA; CDR2 reads YSLEER. The CDR3: CASSLNRVTEAFF. CDR3 DNA sequence: TGCGCCAGCAGCCTCAACAGGGTCACTGAAGCTTTCTTT.

This clone was counted only a few times. The chain links TRBV9 to TRBJ2-5, with TRBD2 matching 9 bases. The CDR3 length is 16 residues. Germline lookup yields CDR1 SGDLS and CDR2 YYNGEE. V was pared by 2 bases and J by 2 bases, with 7 bases of the junction left unmatched. CDR3 coding DNA: TGTGCCAGCAGCGTGAGGGGTAGCGGGGGTCAAGAGACCCAGTACTTC. Translation: CASSVRGSGGQETQYF.

A few counts support this clone. V gene TRBV5-4 combines with J gene TRBJ1-1; D unclear. The CDR3 runs to 15 residues. Germline CDR1 is SGHNT and CDR2 is YYREEE (reference sequence). The germline V and J ends were trimmed by 0 bases and 3 bases, with 12 bases remaining between them. CDR3 nucleotides: TGTGCCAGCAGCTTGGGTGGTGTTCGGGACACTGAAGCTTTCTTT. Translation: CASSLGGVRDTEAFF.

This clone was detected only a few times. The chain joins TRBV9 to TRBJ1-2; D ambiguous. Germline-derived CDR1 and CDR2 are SGDLS and YYNGEE. The germline V and J ends were trimmed by 3 bases and 7 bases, with 10 bases remaining between them. The CDR3 spans 12 residues. In nucleotides, the CDR3 is TGTGCCAGCAGCGCCTACTCGGGTGGCTACACCTTC. Protein: CASSAYSGGYTF.